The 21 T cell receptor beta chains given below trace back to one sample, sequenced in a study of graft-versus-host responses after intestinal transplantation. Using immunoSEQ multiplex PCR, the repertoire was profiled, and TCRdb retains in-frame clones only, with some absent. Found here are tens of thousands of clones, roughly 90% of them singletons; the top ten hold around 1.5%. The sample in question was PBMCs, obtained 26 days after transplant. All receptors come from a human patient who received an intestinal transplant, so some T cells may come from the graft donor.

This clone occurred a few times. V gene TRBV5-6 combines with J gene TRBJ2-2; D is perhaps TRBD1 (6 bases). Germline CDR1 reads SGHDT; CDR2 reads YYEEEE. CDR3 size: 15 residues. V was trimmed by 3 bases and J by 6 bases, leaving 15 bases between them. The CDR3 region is CASSSPKGVAGELFF. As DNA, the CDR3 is TGTGCCAGCAGCTCCCCTAAGGGGGTAGCCGGGGAGCTGTTTTTT.

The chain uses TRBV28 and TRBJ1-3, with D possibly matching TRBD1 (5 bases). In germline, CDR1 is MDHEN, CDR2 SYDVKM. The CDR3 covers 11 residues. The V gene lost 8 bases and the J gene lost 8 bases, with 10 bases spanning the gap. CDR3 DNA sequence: TGTGCCAGCGGCCGGGGGGACACCATATATTTT. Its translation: CASGRGDTIYF. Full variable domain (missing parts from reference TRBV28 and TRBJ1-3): DVKVTQSSRYLVKRTGEKVFLECVQDMDHENMFWYRQDPGLGLRLIYFSYDVKMKEKGDIPEGYSVSREKKERFSLILESASTNQTSMYLCASGRGDTIYFGEGSWLTVV.

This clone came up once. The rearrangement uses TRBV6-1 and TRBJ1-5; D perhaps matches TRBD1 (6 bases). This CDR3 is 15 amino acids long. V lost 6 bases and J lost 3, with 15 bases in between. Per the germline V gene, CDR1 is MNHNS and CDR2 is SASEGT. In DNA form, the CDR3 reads TGTGCCAGCAGATTTGGGTCAGGGGACAATCAGCCCCAGCATTTT. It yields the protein CASRFGSGDNQPQHF.

CDR3 nucleotides: TGTGCCATCAATTCGGCAGGGCAAAATGAGCAGTTCTTC. As protein: CAINSAGQNEQFF. V gene TRBV15 combines with J gene TRBJ2-1; D possibly corresponds to TRBD1 (5 bases). The ends were cut back, 10 bases at V and 7 bases at J, with 17 bases in the middle. The CDR3 loop spans 13 amino acids. Germline CDR1 LNHNV, CDR2 YYDKDF (reference sequence).

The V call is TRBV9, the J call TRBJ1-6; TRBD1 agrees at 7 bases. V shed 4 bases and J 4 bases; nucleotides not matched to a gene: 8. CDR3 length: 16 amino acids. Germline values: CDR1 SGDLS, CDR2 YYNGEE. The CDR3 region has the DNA TGTGCCAGCAGCCCAGGCCCGGGACAGTATAATTCACCCCTCCACTTT. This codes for CASSPGPGQYNSPLHF.

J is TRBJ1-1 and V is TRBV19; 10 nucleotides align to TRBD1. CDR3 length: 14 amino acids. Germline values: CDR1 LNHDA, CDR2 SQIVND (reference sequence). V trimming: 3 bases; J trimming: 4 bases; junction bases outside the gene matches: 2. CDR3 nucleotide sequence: TGTGCCAGTAGTATCGGACAGGGGGGCACTGAAGCTTTCTTT. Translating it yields CASSIGQGGTEAFF. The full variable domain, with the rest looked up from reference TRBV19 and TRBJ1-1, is DGGITQSPKYLFRKEGQNVTLSCEQNLNHDAMYWYRQDPGQGLRLIYYSQIVNDFQKGDIAEGYSVSREKKESFPLTVTSAQKNPTAFYLCASSIGQGGTEAFFGQGTRLTVV.

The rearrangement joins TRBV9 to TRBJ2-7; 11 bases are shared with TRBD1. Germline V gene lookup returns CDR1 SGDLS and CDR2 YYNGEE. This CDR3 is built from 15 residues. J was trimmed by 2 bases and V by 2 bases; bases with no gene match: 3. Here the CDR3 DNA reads TGTGCCAGCAGCGTCGGGACAGGGGGAACCTACGAGCAGTACTTC. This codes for CASSVGTGGTYEQYF.

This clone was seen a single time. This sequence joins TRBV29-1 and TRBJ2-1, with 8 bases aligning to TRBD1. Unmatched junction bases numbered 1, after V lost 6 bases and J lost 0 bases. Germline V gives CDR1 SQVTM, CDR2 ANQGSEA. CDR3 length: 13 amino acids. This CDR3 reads CSVTGGSYNEQFF. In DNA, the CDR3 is TGCAGCGTAACAGGGGGCTCCTACAATGAGCAGTTCTTC.

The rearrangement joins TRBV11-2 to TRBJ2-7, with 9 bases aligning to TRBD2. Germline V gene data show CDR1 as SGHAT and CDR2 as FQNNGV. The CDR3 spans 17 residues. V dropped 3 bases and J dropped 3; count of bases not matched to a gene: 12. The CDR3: CASSFDARGGGFYEQYF. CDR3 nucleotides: TGTGCCAGCAGCTTCGACGCTCGCGGGGGGGGGTTCTACGAGCAGTACTTC. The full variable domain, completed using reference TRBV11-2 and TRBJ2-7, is EAGVAQSPRYKIIEKRQSVAFWCNPISGHATLYWYQQILGQGPKLLIQFQNNGVVDDSQLPKDRFSAERLKGVDSTLKIQPAKLEDSAVYLCASSFDARGGGFYEQYFGPGTRLTVT.

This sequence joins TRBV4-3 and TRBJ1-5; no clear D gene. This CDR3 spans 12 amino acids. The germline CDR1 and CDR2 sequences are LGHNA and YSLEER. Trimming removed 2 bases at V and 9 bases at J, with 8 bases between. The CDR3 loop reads CASSQSLRPQHF. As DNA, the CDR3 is TGCGCCAGCAGCCAATCTCTGCGGCCCCAGCATTTT.

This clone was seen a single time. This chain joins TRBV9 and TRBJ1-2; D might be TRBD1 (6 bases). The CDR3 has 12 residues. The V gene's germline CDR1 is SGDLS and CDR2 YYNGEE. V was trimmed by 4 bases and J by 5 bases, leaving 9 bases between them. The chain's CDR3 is CASSSQGYGYTF. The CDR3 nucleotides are TGTGCCAGCAGCTCACAGGGATATGGCTACACCTTC.

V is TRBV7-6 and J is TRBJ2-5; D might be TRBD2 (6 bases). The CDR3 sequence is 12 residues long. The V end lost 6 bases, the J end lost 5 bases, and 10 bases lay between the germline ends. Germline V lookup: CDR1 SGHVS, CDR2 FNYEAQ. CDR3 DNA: TGTGCCAGCAGAACTGGGGGGGAGACCCAGTACTTC. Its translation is CASRTGGETQYF.

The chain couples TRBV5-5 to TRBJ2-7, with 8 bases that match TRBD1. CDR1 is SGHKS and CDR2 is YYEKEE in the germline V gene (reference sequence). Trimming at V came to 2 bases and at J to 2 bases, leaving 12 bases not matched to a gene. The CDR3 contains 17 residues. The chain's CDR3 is CASSLTPRQGATYEQYV. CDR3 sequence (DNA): TGTGCCAGCAGCTTAACCCCCCGGCAGGGGGCTACCTACGAGCAGTACGTC.

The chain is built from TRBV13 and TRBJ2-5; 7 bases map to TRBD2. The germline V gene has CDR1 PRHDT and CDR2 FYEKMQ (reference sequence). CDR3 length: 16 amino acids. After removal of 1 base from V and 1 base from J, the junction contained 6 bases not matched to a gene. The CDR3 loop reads CASSLESSGTQETQYF. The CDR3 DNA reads TGTGCCAGCAGCTTAGAGTCTAGCGGTACCCAAGAGACCCAGTACTTC.

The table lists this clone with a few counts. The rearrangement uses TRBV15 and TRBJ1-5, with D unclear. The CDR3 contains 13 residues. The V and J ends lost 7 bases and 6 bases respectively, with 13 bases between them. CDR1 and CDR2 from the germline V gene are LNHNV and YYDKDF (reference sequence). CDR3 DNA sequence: TGTGCCACCAAGGAGGGATCTGGTCAGCCCCAGCATTTT. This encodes CATKEGSGQPQHF.

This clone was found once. This chain's CDR3 is CASSESQRQVFHEQYV. The CDR3 DNA sequence: TGCGCCAGCAGTGAGTCCCAACGACAGGTTTTCCACGAGCAGTACGTC. The chain has TRBV10-1 and TRBJ2-7; D is perhaps TRBD1 (6 bases). Germline V CDR1 and CDR2: WNHNN, SYGVQD (reference sequence). The length of the CDR3 is 16 residues. V was trimmed by 0 bases and J by 5 bases, leaving 17 bases between them.

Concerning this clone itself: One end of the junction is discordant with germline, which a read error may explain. CDR3 coding DNA: TGTGCTAGCAGTCGGGACTTTTACAATGAGCAGTTCTTC. The encoded protein is CASSRDFYNEQFF. The V call is TRBV7-7, the J call TRBJ2-1, with D possibly TRBD2 on 6 matching bases. The CDR3 runs to 13 residues. CDR1 is SSHAT, CDR2 FNYEAQ, per germline (reference sequence).

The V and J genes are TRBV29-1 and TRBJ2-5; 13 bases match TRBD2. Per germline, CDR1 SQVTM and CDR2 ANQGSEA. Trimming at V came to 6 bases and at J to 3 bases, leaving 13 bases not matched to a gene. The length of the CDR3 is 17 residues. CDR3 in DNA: TGCAGCGTCGGGACTAGCGGGACCCCGTTGGCGAAAGAGACCCAGTACTTC. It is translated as CSVGTSGTPLAKETQYF.

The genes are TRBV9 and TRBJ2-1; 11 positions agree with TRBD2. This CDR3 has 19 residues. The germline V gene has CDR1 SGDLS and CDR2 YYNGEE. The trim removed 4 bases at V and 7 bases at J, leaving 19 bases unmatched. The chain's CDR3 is CASSTAGTSGSQTMNEQFF. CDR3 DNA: TGTGCCAGCAGCACAGCAGGTACTAGCGGGAGTCAAACCATGAATGAGCAGTTCTTC.

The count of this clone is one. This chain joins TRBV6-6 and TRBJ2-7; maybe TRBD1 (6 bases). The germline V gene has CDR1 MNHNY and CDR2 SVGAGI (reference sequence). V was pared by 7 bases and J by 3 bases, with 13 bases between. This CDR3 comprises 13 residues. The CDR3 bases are TGTGCCAGCATGCAGGGGCCTTTCTACGAGCAGTACTTC. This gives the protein CASMQGPFYEQYF.

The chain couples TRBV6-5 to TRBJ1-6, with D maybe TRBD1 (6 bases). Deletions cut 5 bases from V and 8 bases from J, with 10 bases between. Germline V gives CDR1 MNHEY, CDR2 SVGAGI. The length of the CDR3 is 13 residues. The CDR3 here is CASSLDRDSPLHF. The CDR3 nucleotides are TGTGCCAGCAGTCTGGACAGAGATTCACCCCTCCACTTT.